This T cell receptor (beta chain) was retrieved from a study of response to subunit inactivated influenza vaccine. Overall study results and limits: Authors suggested that a seasonal influenza vaccination recruits few new T cells each time.

TCRdb reprocessed the RT-PCR reads with MiXCR, giving one entry per CDR3 protein. The data hold about 500,000 distinct CDR3 sequences, with 16% observed a single time. This clonotype has a handful of counts. Its antigen is currently unknown. The CDR3 covers 14 residues. After removal of 6 bases from V and 3 bases from J, the junction contained 6 bases not matched to a gene. Germline assignment: CDR1 DFQATT and CDR2 SNEGSKA (reference sequence). The receptor's source is a man in his fifties or sixties who received an inactivated influenza vaccine. The sample here was CD4+ T cells sorted from PBMCs, taken around 25 months after vaccination. V and J are TRBV20-1 and TRBJ2-3; 10 bases are shared with TRBD2. The DNA of the CDR3 is TGCAGTGCGAGTCCGACTAGCGGGACAGATACGCAGTATTTT. Amino acids: CSASPTSGTDTQYF.